The sequence of this T cell receptor beta chain was determined in a study of control samples from healthy donors and cancer patients. Sequencing was performed with immunoSEQ multiplex PCR; in TCRdb, only in-frame clones are kept and a portion is missing. The table shows about 110,000 clones, with around 89% occurring only once. Germline V gene lookup returns CDR1 MRHNA and CDR2 SNTAGT. The CDR3 extends over 13 amino acids. Trimming left V 4 bases short and J 4 bases short, with 8 bases between. This clone has at least ten counts. The sample taken for sequencing was blood. The source of this sequence is a woman aged 50 to 65 in good health. This chain joins TRBV6-4 and TRBJ1-5; D remains ambiguous. CDR3 DNA sequence: TGTGCCAGCAGTGTTGTAGAAAATCAGCCCCAGCATTTT. Amino acid sequence: CASSVVENQPQHF.